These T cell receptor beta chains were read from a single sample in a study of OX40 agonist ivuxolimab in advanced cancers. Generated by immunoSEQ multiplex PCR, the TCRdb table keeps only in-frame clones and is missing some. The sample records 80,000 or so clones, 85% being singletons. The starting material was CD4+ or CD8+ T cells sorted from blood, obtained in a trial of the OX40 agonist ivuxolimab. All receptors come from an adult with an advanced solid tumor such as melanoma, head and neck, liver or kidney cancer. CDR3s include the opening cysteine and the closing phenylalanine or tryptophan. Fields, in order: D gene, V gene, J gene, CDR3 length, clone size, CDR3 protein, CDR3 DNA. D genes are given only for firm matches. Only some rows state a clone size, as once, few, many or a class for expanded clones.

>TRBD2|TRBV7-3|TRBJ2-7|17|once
CASPLSGRVGLHYEQYF
TGTGCCAGCCCCTTATCGGGGAGGGTGGGGTTACACTACGAGCAGTACTTC
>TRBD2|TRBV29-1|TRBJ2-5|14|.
CSGGSGGPMETQYF
TGCAGCGGGGGTAGCGGGGGGCCAATGGAGACCCAGTACTTC
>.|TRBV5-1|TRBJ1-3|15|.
CASSLGAASGNTIYF
TGCGCCAGCAGCTTGGGGGCAGCCTCTGGAAACACCATATATTTT
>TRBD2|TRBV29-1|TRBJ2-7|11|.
CSVRLASEQYF
TGCAGCGTGAGACTAGCAAGCGAGCAGTACTTC
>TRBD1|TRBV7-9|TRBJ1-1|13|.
CAGHTGGLSEAFF
TGTGCCGGACATACAGGGGGCTTATCTGAAGCTTTCTTT
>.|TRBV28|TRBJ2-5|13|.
CASTPPARETQYF
TGTGCCAGCACCCCCCCGGCCCGCGAGACCCAGTACTTC
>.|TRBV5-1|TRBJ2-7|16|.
CASSFKSDGSSYEQYF
TGCGCCAGCAGCTTTAAGTCAGACGGGAGCTCCTACGAGCAGTACTTC
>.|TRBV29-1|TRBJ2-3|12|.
CSVSQGYDTQYF
TGCAGCGTTTCGCAGGGTTATGATACGCAGTATTTT
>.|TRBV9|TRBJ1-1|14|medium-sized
CASSVEPSNTEAFF
TGTGCCAGCAGCGTAGAACCGTCGAACACTGAAGCTTTCTTT
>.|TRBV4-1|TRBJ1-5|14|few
CASSLGGGNQPQHF
TGCGCCAGCAGCCTGGGGGGAGGGAATCAGCCCCAGCATTTT
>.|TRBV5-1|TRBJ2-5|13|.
CASSLESQETQYF
TGCGCCAGCAGCTTGGAAAGCCAAGAGACCCAGTACTTC
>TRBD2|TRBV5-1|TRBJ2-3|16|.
CASSLARAGGADTQYF
TGCGCCAGCAGCTTGGCGAGAGCGGGGGGAGCAGATACGCAGTATTTT
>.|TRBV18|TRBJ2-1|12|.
CASSPIGIGQFF
TGTGCCAGCTCACCAATAGGTATCGGGCAGTTCTTC
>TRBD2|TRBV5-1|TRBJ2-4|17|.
CASSLAWAGGPPNIQYF
TGCGCCAGCAGCTTGGCCTGGGCGGGGGGCCCCCCCAACATTCAGTACTTC
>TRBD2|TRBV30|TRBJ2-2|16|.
CALSGLAGENTGELFF
TGTGCCTTATCGGGACTAGCGGGAGAGAACACCGGGGAGCTGTTTTTT
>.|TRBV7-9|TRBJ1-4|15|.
CASIGTPPTNEKLFF
TGTGCCAGCATAGGGACACCTCCAACTAATGAAAAACTGTTTTTT
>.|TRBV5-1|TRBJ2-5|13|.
CASSLGGLDLWYF
TGCGCCAGCAGCTTGGGTGGTTTGGACCTATGGTACTTC
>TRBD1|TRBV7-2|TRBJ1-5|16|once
CASSPYRQGSIQPQHF
TGTGCCAGCAGCCCATACCGACAGGGGAGCATCCAGCCCCAGCATTTT
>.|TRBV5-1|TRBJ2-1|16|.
CASSFTGTRENNEQFF
TGCGCCAGCAGCTTTACCGGGACTCGGGAGAACAATGAGCAGTTCTTC
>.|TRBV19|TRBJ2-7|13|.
CASNRSPGSEQYF
TGTGCCAGTAATCGGTCCCCCGGGAGCGAGCAGTACTTC
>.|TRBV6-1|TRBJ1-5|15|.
CASSEGGVGNQPQHF
TGTGCCAGCAGTGAAGGAGGGGTGGGCAATCAGCCCCAGCATTTT
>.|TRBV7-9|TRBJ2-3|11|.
CASSVADTQYF
TGTGCCAGCAGTGTAGCGGATACGCAGTATTTT
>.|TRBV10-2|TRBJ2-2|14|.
CASTRGTNTGELFF
TGCGCCAGCACTCGAGGAACGAACACCGGGGAGCTGTTTTTT
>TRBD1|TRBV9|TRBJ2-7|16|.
CASTLPGTGGSYEQYF
TGTGCCAGCACCCTTCCCGGGACAGGGGGGTCCTACGAGCAGTACTTC
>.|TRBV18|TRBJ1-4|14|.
CASSPGATNEKLFF
TGTGCCAGCTCCCCGGGGGCAACTAATGAAAAACTGTTTTTT
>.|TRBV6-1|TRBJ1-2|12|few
CASSEAREGYTF
TGTGCCAGCAGTGAAGCCCGGGAGGGCTACACCTTC
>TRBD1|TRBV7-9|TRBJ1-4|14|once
CASSSTGSREKLFF
TGTGCCAGCAGCTCGACAGGGAGTCGAGAAAAACTGTTTTTT
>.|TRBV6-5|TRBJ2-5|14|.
CASSYQSSIETQYF
TGTGCCAGCAGTTACCAGTCTTCAATAGAGACCCAGTACTTC
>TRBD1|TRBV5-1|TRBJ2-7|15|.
CASSFQTGGNYEQYF
TGCGCCAGCAGCTTCCAAACAGGGGGCAACTACGAGCAGTACTTC
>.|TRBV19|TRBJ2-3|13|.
CATRPGARDTQYF
TGTGCCACTCGGCCGGGGGCCCGGGATACGCAGTATTTT
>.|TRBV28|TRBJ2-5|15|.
CASSHNRGNQETQYF
TGTGCCAGCAGTCATAACCGGGGGAACCAAGAGACCCAGTACTTC
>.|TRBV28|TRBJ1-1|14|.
CASSLRQKNTEAFF
TGTGCCAGCAGTTTACGGCAGAAGAACACTGAAGCTTTCTTT
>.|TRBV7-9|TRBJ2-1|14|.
CASSQGSDYNEQFF
TGTGCCAGCAGCCAGGGTAGCGATTACAATGAGCAGTTCTTC
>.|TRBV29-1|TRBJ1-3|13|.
CSVDLGSGNTIYF
TGCAGCGTTGATCTGGGTTCTGGAAACACCATATATTTT
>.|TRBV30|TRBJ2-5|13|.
CAWSRGARETQYF
TGTGCCTGGAGTCGGGGGGCGCGCGAGACCCAGTACTTC
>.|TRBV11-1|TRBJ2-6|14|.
CASSRGVGANVLTF
TGTGCCAGCAGCCGCGGGGTTGGGGCCAACGTCCTGACTTTC
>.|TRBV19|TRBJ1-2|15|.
CASSELSAQNYGYTF
TGTGCCAGTAGTGAATTATCGGCGCAAAACTATGGCTACACCTTC
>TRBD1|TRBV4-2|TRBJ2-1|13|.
CASSQPQGDEQFF
TGTGCCAGCAGCCAACCACAGGGGGATGAGCAGTTCTTC
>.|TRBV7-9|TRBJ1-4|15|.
CASSLNRNANEKLFF
TGTGCCAGCAGCTTGAACCGGAATGCTAATGAAAAACTGTTTTTT
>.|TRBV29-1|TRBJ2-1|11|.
CSVGADNEQFF
TGCAGCGTTGGAGCGGACAATGAGCAGTTCTTC
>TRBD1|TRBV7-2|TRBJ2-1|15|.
CASSLFITGGVEQFF
TGTGCCAGCAGCTTATTCATAACAGGGGGCGTTGAGCAGTTCTTC
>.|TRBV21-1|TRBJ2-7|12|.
CASHLRISEQYF
TGTGCCAGCCACCTTAGGATCTCCGAGCAGTACTTC
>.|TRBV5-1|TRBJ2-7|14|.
CASSLPGAHGEQYF
TGCGCCAGCAGCTTGCCCGGGGCTCACGGCGAGCAGTACTTC
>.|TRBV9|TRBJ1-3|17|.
CASSVAGEGYSGNTIYF
TGTGCCAGCAGCGTAGCTGGGGAGGGGTACTCTGGAAACACCATATATTTT
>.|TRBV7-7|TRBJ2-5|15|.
CASSLGAGMGETQYF
TGTGCCAGCAGCCTGGGGGCGGGAATGGGAGAGACCCAGTACTTC
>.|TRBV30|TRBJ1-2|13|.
CAWGDGLGYGYTF
TGTGCCTGGGGGGACGGACTTGGCTATGGCTACACCTTC
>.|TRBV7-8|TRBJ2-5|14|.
CASSQRDPEETQYF
TGTGCCAGCAGCCAGCGCGACCCCGAGGAGACCCAGTACTTC
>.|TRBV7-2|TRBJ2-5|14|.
CASSMTAYQETQYF
TGTGCCAGCAGCATGACAGCTTACCAAGAGACCCAGTACTTC
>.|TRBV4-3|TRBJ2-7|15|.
CASSQEWASSGEQYF
TGCGCCAGCAGCCAAGAGTGGGCTAGTAGTGGCGAGCAGTACTTC
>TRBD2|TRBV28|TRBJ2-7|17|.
CASSLGAFFGGDYEQYF
TGTGCCAGCAGTTTAGGGGCTTTTTTCGGGGGGGACTACGAGCAGTACTTC
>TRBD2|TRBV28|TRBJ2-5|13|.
CASRTSGQETQYF
TGTGCCAGCCGGACTAGCGGTCAAGAGACCCAGTACTTC
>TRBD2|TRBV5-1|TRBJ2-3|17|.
CASSLEASGRGSDTQYF
TGCGCCAGCAGCTTGGAGGCTAGCGGGAGAGGTTCAGATACGCAGTATTTT
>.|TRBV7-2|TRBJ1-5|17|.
CASSLEGGRGGNQPQHF
TGTGCCAGCAGCTTAGAAGGGGGTAGGGGAGGCAATCAGCCCCAGCATTTT
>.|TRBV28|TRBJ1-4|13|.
CASTTHRDEKLFF
TGTGCCAGCACCACTCACAGGGACGAAAAACTGTTTTTT
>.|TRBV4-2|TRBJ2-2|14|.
CASSQKGGTGELFF
TGTGCCAGCAGCCAGAAGGGAGGCACCGGGGAGCTGTTTTTT
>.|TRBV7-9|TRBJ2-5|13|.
CASSLAGVETQYF
TGTGCCAGCAGCTTAGCGGGAGTGGAGACCCAGTACTTC
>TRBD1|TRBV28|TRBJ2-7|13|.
CASSRPGTGEQYF
TGTGCCAGCAGTCGTCCCGGGACAGGCGAGCAGTACTTC
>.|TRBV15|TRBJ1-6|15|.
CATSRAGSSNSPLHF
TGTGCCACCAGCAGAGCGGGCAGTTCGAATTCACCCCTCCACTTT
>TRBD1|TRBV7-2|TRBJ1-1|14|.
CASSIQGARTEAFF
TGTGCCAGCAGCATACAGGGGGCTAGAACTGAAGCTTTCTTT